The present T cell receptor beta chain was sequenced within a study of OX40 agonist ivuxolimab in advanced cancers. Trimming stripped 4 bases from V and 2 bases from J, with 11 bases between. This CDR3 is built from 14 residues. Germline CDR1 is LGHNA and CDR2 is YNFKEQ. Data came from immunoSEQ multiplex PCR; TCRdb stores just in-frame clones and leaves some out. The data show 48,000 or so clones, roughly 91% seen once. V and J are TRBV4-2 and TRBJ1-1; D unclear. The receptor was derived from an adult with an advanced solid tumor such as melanoma, head and neck, liver or kidney cancer. Material: CD4+ or CD8+ T cells sorted from blood, obtained in a trial of the OX40 agonist ivuxolimab. In DNA form, the CDR3 reads TGTGCCAGCAGCCCGCCTCAGAGCAACACTGAAGCTTTCTTT. Translated, it gives CASSPPQSNTEAFF.